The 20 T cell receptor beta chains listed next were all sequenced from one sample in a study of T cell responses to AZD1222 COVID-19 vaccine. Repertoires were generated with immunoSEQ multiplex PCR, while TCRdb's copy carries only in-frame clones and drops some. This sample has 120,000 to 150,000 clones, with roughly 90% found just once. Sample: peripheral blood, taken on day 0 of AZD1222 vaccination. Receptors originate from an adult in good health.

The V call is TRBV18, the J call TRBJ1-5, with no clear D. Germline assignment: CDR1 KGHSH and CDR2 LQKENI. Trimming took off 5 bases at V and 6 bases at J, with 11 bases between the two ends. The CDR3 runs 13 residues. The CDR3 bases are TGTGCCAGCTCATCCGACTGGAGTCAGCCCCAGCATTTT. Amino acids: CASSSDWSQPQHF.

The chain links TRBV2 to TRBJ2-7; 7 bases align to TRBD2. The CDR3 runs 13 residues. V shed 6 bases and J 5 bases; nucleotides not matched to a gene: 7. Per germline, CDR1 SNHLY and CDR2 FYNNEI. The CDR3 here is CASRYSGVHEQYF. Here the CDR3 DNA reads TGTGCCAGCAGGTACAGCGGGGTACACGAGCAGTACTTC.

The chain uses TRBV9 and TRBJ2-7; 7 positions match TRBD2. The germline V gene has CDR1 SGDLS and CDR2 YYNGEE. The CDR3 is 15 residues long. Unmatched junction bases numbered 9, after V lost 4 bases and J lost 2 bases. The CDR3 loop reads CASSFTGRSPYEQYF. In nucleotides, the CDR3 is TGTGCCAGCAGCTTCACCGGGAGGTCCCCCTACGAGCAGTACTTC.

This CDR3 is CASSGGTSGRGETQYF. The CDR3 DNA sequence: TGTGCCAGCAGCGGGGGGACTAGCGGGAGAGGCGAGACCCAGTACTTC. The gene calls are TRBV5-4 and TRBJ2-5; 14 nucleotides match TRBD2. Trimming cost V 4 bases and J 5 bases; bases outside gene matches: 7. Germline lookup yields CDR1 SGHNT and CDR2 YYREEE (reference sequence). CDR3 length: 16 amino acids. The full variable domain, rest sourced from reference TRBV5-4 and TRBJ2-5, is ETGVTQSPTHLIKTRGQQVTLRCSSQSGHNTVSWYQQALGQGPQFIFQYYREEENGRGNFPPRFSGLQFPNYSSELNVNALELDDSALYLCASSGGTSGRGETQYFGPGTRLLVL.

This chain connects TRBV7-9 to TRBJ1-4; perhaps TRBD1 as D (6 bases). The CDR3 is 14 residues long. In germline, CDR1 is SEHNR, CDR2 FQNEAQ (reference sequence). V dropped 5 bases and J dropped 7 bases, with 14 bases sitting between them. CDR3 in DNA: TGTGCCAGCAGCCATGAGGGGGTAGTTGAAAAACTGTTTTTT. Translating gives CASSHEGVVEKLFF.

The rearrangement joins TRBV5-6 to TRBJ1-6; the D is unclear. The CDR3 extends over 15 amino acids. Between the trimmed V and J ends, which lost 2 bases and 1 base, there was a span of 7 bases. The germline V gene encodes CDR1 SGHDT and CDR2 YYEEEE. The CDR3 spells CASSFGGSYNSPLHF. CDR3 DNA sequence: TGTGCCAGCAGCTTCGGTGGATCCTATAATTCACCCCTCCACTTT.

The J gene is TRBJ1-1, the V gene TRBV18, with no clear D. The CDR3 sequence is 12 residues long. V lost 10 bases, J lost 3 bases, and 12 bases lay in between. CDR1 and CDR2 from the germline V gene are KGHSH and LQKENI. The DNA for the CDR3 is TGTGCCACCCTTGGGGTTCACACTGAAGCTTTCTTT. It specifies CATLGVHTEAFF. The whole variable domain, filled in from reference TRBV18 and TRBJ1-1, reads NAGVMQNPRHLVRRRGQEARLRCSPMKGHSHVYWYRQLPEEGLKFMVYLQKENIIDESGMPKERFSAEFPKEGPSILRIQQVVRGDSAAYFCATLGVHTEAFFGQGTRLTVV.

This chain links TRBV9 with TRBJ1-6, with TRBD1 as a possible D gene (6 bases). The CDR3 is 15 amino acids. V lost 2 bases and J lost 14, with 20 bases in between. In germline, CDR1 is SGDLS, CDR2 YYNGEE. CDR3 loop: CASSVNTGRDGALHF. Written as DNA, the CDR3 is TGTGCCAGCAGCGTTAACACAGGGCGGGATGGGGCCCTCCACTTT.

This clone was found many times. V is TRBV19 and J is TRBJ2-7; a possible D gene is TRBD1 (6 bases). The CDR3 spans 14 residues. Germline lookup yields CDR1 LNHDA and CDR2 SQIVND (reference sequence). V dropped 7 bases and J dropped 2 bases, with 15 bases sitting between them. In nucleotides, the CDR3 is TGTGCCAGTACAGGGGTCGGTCGGACCTACGAGCAGTACTTC. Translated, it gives CASTGVGRTYEQYF. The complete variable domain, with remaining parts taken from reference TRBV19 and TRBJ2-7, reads DGGITQSPKYLFRKEGQNVTLSCEQNLNHDAMYWYRQDPGQGLRLIYYSQIVNDFQKGDIAEGYSVSREKKESFPLTVTSAQKNPTAFYLCASTGVGRTYEQYFGPGTRLTVT.

The CDR3 sequence: CASSPRGVETQYF. The CDR3, as DNA: TGTGCCAGCAGCCCTCGGGGGGTAGAGACCCAGTACTTC. This chain links TRBV9 with TRBJ2-5, with TRBD2 identical over 7 bases. Germline V gene data show CDR1 as SGDLS and CDR2 as YYNGEE. The CDR3 has 13 amino acids. Trimming removed 4 bases from V and 4 bases from J; junction bases left unmatched: 4.

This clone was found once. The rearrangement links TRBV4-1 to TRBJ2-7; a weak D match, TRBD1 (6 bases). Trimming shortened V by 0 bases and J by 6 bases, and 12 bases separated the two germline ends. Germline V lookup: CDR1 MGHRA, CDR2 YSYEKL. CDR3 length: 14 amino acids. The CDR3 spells CASSQDGKGGEQYF. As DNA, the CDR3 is TGCGCCAGCAGCCAAGATGGGAAAGGGGGCGAGCAGTACTTC.

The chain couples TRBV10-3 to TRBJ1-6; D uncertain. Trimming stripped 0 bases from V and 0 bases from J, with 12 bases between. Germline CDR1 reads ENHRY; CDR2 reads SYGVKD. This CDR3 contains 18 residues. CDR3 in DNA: TGTGCCATCAGTGAGTCTGGGCTGTTAAGCTCCTATAATTCACCCCTCCACTTT. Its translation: CAISESGLLSSYNSPLHF.

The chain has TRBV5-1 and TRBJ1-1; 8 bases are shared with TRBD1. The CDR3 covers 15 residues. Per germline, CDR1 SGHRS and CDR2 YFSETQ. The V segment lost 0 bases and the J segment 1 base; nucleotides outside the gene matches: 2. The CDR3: CASSLGGQGNTEAFF. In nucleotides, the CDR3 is TGCGCCAGCAGCTTGGGTGGACAGGGGAACACTGAAGCTTTCTTT.

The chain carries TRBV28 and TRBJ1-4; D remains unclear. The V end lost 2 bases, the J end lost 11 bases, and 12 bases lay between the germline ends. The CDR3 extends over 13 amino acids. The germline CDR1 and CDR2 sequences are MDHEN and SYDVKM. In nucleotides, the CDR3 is TGTGCCAGCAGTTTAGGAGGTCGGGGTAAACTGTTTTTT. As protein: CASSLGGRGKLFF. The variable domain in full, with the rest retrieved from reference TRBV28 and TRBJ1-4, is DVKVTQSSRYLVKRTGEKVFLECVQDMDHENMFWYRQDPGLGLRLIYFSYDVKMKEKGDIPEGYSVSREKKERFSLILESASTNQTSMYLCASSLGGRGKLFFGSGTQLSVL.

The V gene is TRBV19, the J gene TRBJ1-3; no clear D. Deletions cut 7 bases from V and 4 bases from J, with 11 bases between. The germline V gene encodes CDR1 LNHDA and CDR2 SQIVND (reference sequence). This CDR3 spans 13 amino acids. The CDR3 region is CASTNHQGNTIYF. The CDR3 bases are TGTGCCAGTACCAATCACCAGGGAAACACCATATATTTT.

The DNA for the CDR3 is TGTGCCAGCAGTTGGGGCAGCAATCAGCCCCAGCATTTT. Protein: CASSWGSNQPQHF. This sequence joins TRBV27 and TRBJ1-5, with a weak D call TRBD1 (5 bases). Looked up from germline, CDR1 is MNHEY and CDR2 is SMNVEV (reference sequence). CDR3 length equals 13 residues. V was trimmed by 4 bases and J by 1 base, leaving 5 bases between them.

The CDR3 sequence is CASSSGGVNEQFF. In nucleotides, the CDR3 is TGCGCCAGCAGTAGCGGTGGTGTCAATGAGCAGTTCTTC. The genes are TRBV5-1 and TRBJ2-1; TRBD2 is a possible D gene (6 bases). In germline, CDR1 is SGHRS, CDR2 YFSETQ. With 5 bases removed from V and 6 bases from J, the gap between germline ends came to 12 bases. The CDR3 is 13 residues long.

The CDR3 sequence is CASSSDGYNSPLHF. The CDR3 DNA reads TGTGCCAGCAGCTCGGACGGCTATAATTCACCCCTCCACTTT. This rearrangement joins TRBV7-9 to TRBJ1-6; no firm D call. Germline CDR1 reads SEHNR; CDR2 reads FQNEAQ (reference sequence). The CDR3 sequence is 14 residues long. Trimming removed 4 bases from V and 3 bases from J, with 7 bases in between.

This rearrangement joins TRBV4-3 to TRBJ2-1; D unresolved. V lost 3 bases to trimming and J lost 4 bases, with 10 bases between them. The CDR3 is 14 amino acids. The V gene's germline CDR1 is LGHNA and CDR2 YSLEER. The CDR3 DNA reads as TGCGCCAGCAGCCATGCCGCTAGATACAATGAGCAGTTCTTC. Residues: CASSHAARYNEQFF.

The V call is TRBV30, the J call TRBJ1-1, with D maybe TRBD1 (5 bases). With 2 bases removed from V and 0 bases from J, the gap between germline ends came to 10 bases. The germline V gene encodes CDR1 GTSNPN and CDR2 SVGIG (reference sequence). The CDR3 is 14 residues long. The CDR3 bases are TGTGCCTGGAGTTCAGGGTTCATGAACACTGAAGCTTTCTTT. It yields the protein CAWSSGFMNTEAFF. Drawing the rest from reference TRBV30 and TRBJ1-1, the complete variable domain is SQTIHQWPATLVQPVGSPLSLECTVEGTSNPNLYWYRQAAGRGLQLLFYSVGIGQISSEVPQNLSASRPQDRQFILSSKKLLLSDSGFYLCAWSSGFMNTEAFFGQGTRLTVV.